This T cell receptor beta chain stems from a study of blood T cells in healthy people across ages. Study findings and constraints: Whereas aged donors had fewer naive CD4+ cells, long-lived donors had more of them and higher diversity.

A remark on this clonotype: The antigen is undetermined.

From germline, CDR1 is SGHTA and CDR2 FQGNSA. There are 14 residues in the CDR3. Trimming took 2 bases from V and 2 from J, leaving 9 bases between them. Primed by a sample-barcoded 5' primer and a J-beta primer mix, a second PCR proceeded for about 7 to 11 cycles. TCRdb recomputed calls from the 5' RACE reads with MiXCR, one row per CDR3 protein. The sample lists about 2 million distinct CDR3 sequences, roughly 50% occurring once. The TCR was taken from a woman aged 40-49 years in good health. The sample consisted of blood. The chain links TRBV7-2 to TRBJ2-5; D perhaps matches TRBD1 (5 bases). As DNA, the CDR3 is TGTGCCAGCAGCTTATACGACAGACAAGAGACCCAGTACTTC. Translating gives CASSLYDRQETQYF.